This is a list of T cell receptor beta chains from one sample in a study of response to subunit inactivated influenza vaccine. TCRdb fed the RT-PCR reads into MiXCR, producing one record per CDR3 protein. Of a few hundred thousand distinct CDR3 sequences in the sample, around a fifth were seen once. This specimen consisted of PBMCs from blood, obtained roughly 20 months after vaccination. The receptors were gathered from a man between 50 and 69 years old who received an inactivated influenza vaccine. The CDR3 runs from the conserved cysteine through the conserved F or W. Fields, in order: V gene, J gene, clone size, D gene, CDR3 DNA, CDR3 protein. The D gene is left open where the match is weak. Size is omitted from some rows. Given values are once, few, many or a class for expanded clones.

V gene: TRBV20-1; J gene: TRBJ1-3; clone size: NA; D gene: NA; CDR3 DNA: TGCAGTGCTAGAGGGGTGGGCTTGGGAGGAAACACCATATATTTT; CDR3 protein: CSARGVGLGGNTIYF
V gene: TRBV15; J gene: TRBJ2-1; clone size: NA; D gene: TRBD2; CDR3 DNA: TGTGCCACCAGCAGAGATGCGGGAGTCCTCCTCAGGGAGCAGTTCTTC; CDR3 protein: CATSRDAGVLLREQFF
V gene: TRBV20-1; J gene: TRBJ2-7; clone size: few; D gene: TRBD1; CDR3 DNA: TGCAGTGCCAGGACAGGGTTCTCCTACGAGCAGTACTTC; CDR3 protein: CSARTGFSYEQYF
V gene: TRBV5-1; J gene: TRBJ2-7; clone size: once; D gene: TRBD1; CDR3 DNA: TGCGCCAGCAGCTCGGGACAGCTGACCTACGAGCAGTACTTC; CDR3 protein: CASSSGQLTYEQYF
V gene: TRBV12-3/TRBV12-4; J gene: TRBJ2-2; clone size: few; D gene: NA; CDR3 DNA: TGTGCCAGCAGTTTAGGGACAACGGTCGGGAAGCTGTTTTTT; CDR3 protein: CASSLGTTVGKLFF
V gene: TRBV25-1; J gene: TRBJ1-2; clone size: NA; D gene: NA; CDR3 DNA: TGTGCCAGACAGTACTCGCGCGGCTACACCTTC; CDR3 protein: CARQYSRGYTF
V gene: TRBV6-5; J gene: TRBJ1-1; clone size: few; D gene: NA; CDR3 DNA: TGTGCCAGCAGTTACACGGGACACTTGAACACTGAAGCTTTCTTT; CDR3 protein: CASSYTGHLNTEAFF
V gene: TRBV30; J gene: TRBJ1-1; clone size: NA; D gene: NA; CDR3 DNA: TGTGCCTTTCAAGGGGACCCACGTAGGGACGCTGAAGCTTTCTTT; CDR3 protein: CAFQGDPRRDAEAFF
V gene: TRBV5-1; J gene: TRBJ2-7; clone size: NA; D gene: NA; CDR3 DNA: TGCGCCAGCAGCTTGGCCAGCGACGAGCAGTACTTC; CDR3 protein: CASSLASDEQYF
V gene: TRBV28; J gene: TRBJ1-5; clone size: NA; D gene: NA; CDR3 DNA: TGTGCCAGCGGGGGCTATAGCAATCAGCCCCAGCATTTT; CDR3 protein: CASGGYSNQPQHF
V gene: TRBV6-6; J gene: TRBJ2-7; clone size: NA; D gene: NA; CDR3 DNA: TGTGCCAGCAGTTACGACAGCTACGAGCAGTACTTC; CDR3 protein: CASSYDSYEQYF
V gene: TRBV11-2; J gene: TRBJ2-2; clone size: NA; D gene: TRBD2; CDR3 DNA: TGTGCCAGCAGCTTCACGGGACTAGCGGGGGGGCCCGGAGACGGGGAGCTGTTTTTT; CDR3 protein: CASSFTGLAGGPGDGELFF
V gene: TRBV6-2/TRBV6-3; J gene: TRBJ2-3; clone size: NA; D gene: NA; CDR3 DNA: TGTGCCAGCAGTTACCCGCGGCGGAACACAGATACGCAGTATTTT; CDR3 protein: CASSYPRRNTDTQYF
V gene: TRBV19; J gene: TRBJ2-7; clone size: few; D gene: TRBD2; CDR3 DNA: TGTGCCAGTAGTATGACTAGCGGGTCGACCTACGAGCAGTACTTC; CDR3 protein: CASSMTSGSTYEQYF
V gene: TRBV28; J gene: TRBJ2-7; clone size: NA; D gene: TRBD1; CDR3 DNA: TGTGCCAGCAGTTCCACCGGGACAGACACCTACGAGCAGTACTTC; CDR3 protein: CASSSTGTDTYEQYF
V gene: TRBV29-1; J gene: TRBJ2-7; clone size: many; D gene: TRBD1; CDR3 DNA: TGCAGCGTTCTCGGTTTCACAGCCTCGGGACAGGGGTACCACGAGCAGTACTTC; CDR3 protein: CSVLGFTASGQGYHEQYF
V gene: TRBV7-9; J gene: TRBJ2-7; clone size: NA; D gene: TRBD2; CDR3 DNA: TGTGCCAGCAGCAAAAGCGGGAGATCATACGAGCAGTACTTC; CDR3 protein: CASSKSGRSYEQYF
V gene: TRBV11-2; J gene: TRBJ2-5; clone size: NA; D gene: TRBD2; CDR3 DNA: TGTGCCAGCAGACAGTTAGCGGGGGGGCGTAAAGAGACCCAGTACTTC; CDR3 protein: CASRQLAGGRKETQYF
V gene: TRBV20-1; J gene: TRBJ2-7; clone size: NA; D gene: NA; CDR3 DNA: TGCAGTGCTACCCGGCGGCTAGGGGGGTTGGAGCAGTACTTC; CDR3 protein: CSATRRLGGLEQYF
V gene: TRBV5-8; J gene: TRBJ2-1; clone size: NA; D gene: TRBD1; CDR3 DNA: TGTGCCAGCACCCCGGACAGGGGGATTTCCTACAATGAGCAGTTCTTC; CDR3 protein: CASTPDRGISYNEQFF
V gene: TRBV11-1; J gene: TRBJ2-1; clone size: few; D gene: NA; CDR3 DNA: TGTGCCAGCAGCCCACGGGTGGGTATTTCTTTGAATGAGCAGTTCTTC; CDR3 protein: CASSPRVGISLNEQFF
V gene: TRBV29-1; J gene: TRBJ1-4; clone size: many; D gene: NA; CDR3 DNA: TGCAGCGTTGAAAAGCCGAGCCAAGGGAGTTTTTGG; CDR3 protein: CSVEKPSQGSFW
V gene: TRBV5-1; J gene: TRBJ1-2; clone size: NA; D gene: TRBD1; CDR3 DNA: TGCGCCAGCAGGGGACAGGAGGATGGCTACACCTTC; CDR3 protein: CASRGQEDGYTF
V gene: TRBV5-4; J gene: TRBJ1-4; clone size: many; D gene: TRBD1; CDR3 DNA: TGTGCCAGCAGCGACGGGACAGGCTACGAAAAACTGTTTTTT; CDR3 protein: CASSDGTGYEKLFF
V gene: TRBV6-1; J gene: TRBJ2-6; clone size: NA; D gene: NA; CDR3 DNA: TGTGCCAGCTCCTATTTGTTGGGTCCTGGGGCCAACGTCCTGACTTTC; CDR3 protein: CASSYLLGPGANVLTF
V gene: TRBV5-1; J gene: TRBJ2-5; clone size: few; D gene: TRBD2; CDR3 DNA: TGCGCCAGCAGCTTTAGCAGTGGGCGGGAGAGATCTGAGACCCAGTACTTC; CDR3 protein: CASSFSSGRERSETQYF
V gene: TRBV20-1; J gene: TRBJ2-5; clone size: NA; D gene: NA; CDR3 DNA: TGCAGTGCTAGAGGGCCGGGAGTCAGGAGATTGACCCAGTACTTC; CDR3 protein: CSARGPGVRRLTQYF
V gene: TRBV4-2; J gene: TRBJ1-5; clone size: NA; D gene: NA; CDR3 DNA: TGTGCCAGCAGCCCAGGACTCGGAACGGGTAATCAGCCCCAGCATTTT; CDR3 protein: CASSPGLGTGNQPQHF
V gene: TRBV4-3; J gene: TRBJ1-2; clone size: few; D gene: NA; CDR3 DNA: TGCGCCAGCAGCCACCAACAGGGTGATAAGGGTGGCTACACCTTC; CDR3 protein: CASSHQQGDKGGYTF
V gene: TRBV14; J gene: TRBJ1-2; clone size: few; D gene: TRBD1; CDR3 DNA: TGTGCCAGCAGCCCTCCGGGACAGAGCAACTATGGCTACACCTTC; CDR3 protein: CASSPPGQSNYGYTF
V gene: TRBV4-2; J gene: TRBJ1-2; clone size: many; D gene: NA; CDR3 DNA: TGTGCCAGCAGCCAAGAGGATCGGGGTGGTGGCTACACCTTC; CDR3 protein: CASSQEDRGGGYTF
V gene: TRBV12-3/TRBV12-4; J gene: TRBJ2-5; clone size: few; D gene: NA; CDR3 DNA: TGTGCCAGCAGTTTGAGGGAGCTCGGGACCCAGTACTTC; CDR3 protein: CASSLRELGTQYF
V gene: TRBV4-3; J gene: TRBJ1-2; clone size: few; D gene: NA; CDR3 DNA: TGCGCCAGCAGCCAAGAACCTTCAGCTAACTATGGCTACACCTTC; CDR3 protein: CASSQEPSANYGYTF